This record concerns one T cell receptor (beta chain) sequence. Clones were read by immunoSEQ multiplex PCR, and TCRdb kept only the in-frame ones, dropping some. The top ten clones hold approximately 11% of a sample with approximately 40,000 clones, 70% to 90% of them seen once. Time point described: naive CD8 control sorted from an acute-time-point sample. CDR1 is SGDLS and CDR2 is YYNGEE in the germline V gene. V was cut by 4 bases and J by 4 bases, with 15 bases left in between. CDR3 length: 14 amino acids. The data originate from a study of CD8 T cells in acute hepatitis C reinfection. Sample: naive CD8+ T cells from PBMCs. The V and J genes are TRBV9 and TRBJ2-7, with D possibly being TRBD2 (6 bases). The origin of this receptor is a woman in her late teens or twenties who spontaneously cleared hepatitis C infection. The DNA of the CDR3 is TGTGCCAGCAGCCTGCGGGACCGAGAGTACGAGCAGTACTTC. It is translated as CASSLRDREYEQYF.